This T cell receptor beta chain was captured in a study of vaccination effects on CD4 cells after COVID-19. This CDR3 spans 14 amino acids. CDR1 and CDR2 (germline): KGHSH, LQKENI. With 3 bases clipped from V and 0 bases from J, the junction kept 2 bases outside the gene matches. The table lists this clone with a count of one. What it binds is unknown. Using viral peptide pools, the ViraFEST assay grew out antigen-specific CD4+ T cells prior to sequencing. Upon completion of 10 days in culture, CD4+ T cells were isolated. Each vaccine recipient was nucleocapsid antibody negative and had no prior SARS-CoV-2 infection. Libraries were prepared by immunoSEQ multiplex PCR; TCRdb keeps only in-frame clonotypes and omits some of them. The sample has roughly 53,000 clones; 75% to 85% are singletons.

The sample consisted of CD4+ T cells from PBMCs cultured with HCoV-OC43 spike peptides, taken before COVID-19 vaccination. This sample's subset: HCoV-OC43 spike overlapping peptide pool stimulation. The TCR sequence derives from a human donor who received a COVID-19 vaccine. V and J are TRBV18 and TRBJ2-7, with TRBD1 matching over 7 bases. The CDR3 reads CASSPGTASYEQYV. CDR3 nucleotide sequence: TGTGCCAGCTCACCCGGGACAGCCTCCTACGAGCAGTACGTC.